The TCR beta chain described here comes from a study of technical replicates of blood from several donors. J gave up 4 bases and V 4 bases, and 6 bases lay outside the gene matches. Germline assignment: CDR1 SGDLS and CDR2 YYNGEE. The CDR3 is made up of 14 amino acids. Clones were sequenced by immunoSEQ multiplex PCR, and TCRdb holds only the in-frame ones, with some missing. This table holds 73,000 or so clones, roughly 90% found once. The specimen was T cells isolated from PBMCs. The rearrangement links TRBV9 to TRBJ2-3; 7 bases line up with TRBD2. The TCR comes from a human donor in good health. CDR3 loop: CASSTGTMPDTQYF. CDR3 coding DNA: TGTGCCAGCAGCACTGGGACTATGCCAGATACGCAGTATTTT.